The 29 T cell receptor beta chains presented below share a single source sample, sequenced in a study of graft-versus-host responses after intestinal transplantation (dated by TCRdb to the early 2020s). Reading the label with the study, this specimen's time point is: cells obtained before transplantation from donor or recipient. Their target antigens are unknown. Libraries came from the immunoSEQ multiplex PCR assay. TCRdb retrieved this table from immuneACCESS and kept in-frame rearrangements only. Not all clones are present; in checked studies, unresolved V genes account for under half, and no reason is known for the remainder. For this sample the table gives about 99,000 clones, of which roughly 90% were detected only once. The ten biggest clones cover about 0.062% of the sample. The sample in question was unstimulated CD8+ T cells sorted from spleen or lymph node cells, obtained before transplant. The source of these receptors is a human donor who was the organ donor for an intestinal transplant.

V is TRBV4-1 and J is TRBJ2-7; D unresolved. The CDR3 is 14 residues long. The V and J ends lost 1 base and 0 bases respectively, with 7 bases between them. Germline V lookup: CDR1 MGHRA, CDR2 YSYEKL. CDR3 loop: CASSQGASSYEQYF. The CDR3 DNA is TGCGCCAGCAGCCAAGGGGCCAGCTCCTACGAGCAGTACTTC.

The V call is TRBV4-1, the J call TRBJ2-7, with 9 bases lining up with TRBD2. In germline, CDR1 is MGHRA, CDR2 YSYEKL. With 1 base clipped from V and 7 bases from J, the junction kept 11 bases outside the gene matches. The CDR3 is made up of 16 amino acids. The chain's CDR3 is CASSQVIMSSGVEQYF. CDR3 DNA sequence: TGCGCCAGCAGCCAAGTTATTATGTCTAGCGGGGTAGAGCAGTACTTC.

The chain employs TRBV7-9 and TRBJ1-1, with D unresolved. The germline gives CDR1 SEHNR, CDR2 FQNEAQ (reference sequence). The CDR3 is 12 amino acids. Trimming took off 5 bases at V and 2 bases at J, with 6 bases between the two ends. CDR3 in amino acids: CASSGGNTEAFF. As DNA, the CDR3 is TGTGCCAGCAGCGGAGGCAACACTGAAGCTTTCTTT.

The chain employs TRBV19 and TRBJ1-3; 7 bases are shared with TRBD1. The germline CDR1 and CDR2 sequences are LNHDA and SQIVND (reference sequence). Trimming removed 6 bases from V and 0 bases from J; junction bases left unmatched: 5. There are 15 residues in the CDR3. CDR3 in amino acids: CASRITGDSGNTIYF. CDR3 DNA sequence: TGTGCCAGTAGGATTACAGGGGACTCTGGAAACACCATATATTTT.

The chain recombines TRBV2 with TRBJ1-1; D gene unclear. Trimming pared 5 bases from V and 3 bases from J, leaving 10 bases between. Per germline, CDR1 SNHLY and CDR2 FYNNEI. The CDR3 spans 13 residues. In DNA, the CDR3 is TGTGCCAGCAGTTCTACAGCTTACACTGAAGCTTTCTTT. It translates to CASSSTAYTEAFF.

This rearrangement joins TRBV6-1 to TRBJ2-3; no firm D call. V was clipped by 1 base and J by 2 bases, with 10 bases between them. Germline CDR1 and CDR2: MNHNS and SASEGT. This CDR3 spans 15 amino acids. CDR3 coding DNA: TGTGCCAGCAGTGAAGGAGTTTCCTACACAGATACGCAGTATTTT. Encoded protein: CASSEGVSYTDTQYF.

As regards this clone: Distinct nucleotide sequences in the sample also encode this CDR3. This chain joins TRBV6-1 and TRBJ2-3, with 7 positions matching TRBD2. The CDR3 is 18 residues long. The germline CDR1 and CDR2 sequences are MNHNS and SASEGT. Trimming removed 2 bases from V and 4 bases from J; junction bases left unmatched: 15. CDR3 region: CASSESSWGGVVPDTQYF. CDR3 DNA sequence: TGTGCCAGCAGTGAAAGTAGTTGGGGGGGGGTCGTTCCAGATACGCAGTATTTT.

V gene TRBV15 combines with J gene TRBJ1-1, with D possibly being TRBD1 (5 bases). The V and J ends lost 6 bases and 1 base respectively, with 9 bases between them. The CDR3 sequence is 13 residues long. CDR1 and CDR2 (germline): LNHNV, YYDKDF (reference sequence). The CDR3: CATSPGQNTEAFF. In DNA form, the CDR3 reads TGTGCCACCAGTCCCGGACAGAACACTGAAGCTTTCTTT.

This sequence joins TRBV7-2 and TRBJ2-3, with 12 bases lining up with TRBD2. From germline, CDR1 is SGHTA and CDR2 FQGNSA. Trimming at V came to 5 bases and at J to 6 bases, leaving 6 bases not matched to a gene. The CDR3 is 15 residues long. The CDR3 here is CASSAAGTSGDTQYF. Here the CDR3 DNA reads TGTGCCAGCAGCGCCGCCGGGACTAGCGGGGATACGCAGTATTTT.

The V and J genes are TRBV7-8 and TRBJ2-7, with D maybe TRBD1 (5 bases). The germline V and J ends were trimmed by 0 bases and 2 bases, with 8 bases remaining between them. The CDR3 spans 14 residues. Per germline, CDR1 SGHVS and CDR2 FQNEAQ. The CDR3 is CASSLADRTYEQYF. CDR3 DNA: TGTGCCAGCAGCTTAGCAGACAGAACCTACGAGCAGTACTTC. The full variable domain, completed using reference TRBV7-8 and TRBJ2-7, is GAGVSQSPRYKVAKRGQDVALRCDPISGHVSLFWYQQALGQGPEFLTYFQNEAQLDKSGLPSDRFFAERPEGSVSTLKIQRTQQEDSAVYLCASSLADRTYEQYFGPGTRLTVT.

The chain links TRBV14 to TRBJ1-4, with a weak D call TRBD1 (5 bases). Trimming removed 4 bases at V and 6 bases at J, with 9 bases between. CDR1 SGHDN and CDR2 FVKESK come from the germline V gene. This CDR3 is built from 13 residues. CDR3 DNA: TGTGCCAGCAGCCGGGACTATGATGAAAAACTGTTTTTT. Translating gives CASSRDYDEKLFF.

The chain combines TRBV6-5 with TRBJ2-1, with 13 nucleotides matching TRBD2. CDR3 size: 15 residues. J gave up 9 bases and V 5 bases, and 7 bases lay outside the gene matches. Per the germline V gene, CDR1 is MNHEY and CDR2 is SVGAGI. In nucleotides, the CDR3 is TGTGCCAGCAGTCCAGGACTAGCGGGAGCAGGTGAGCAGTTCTTC. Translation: CASSPGLAGAGEQFF.

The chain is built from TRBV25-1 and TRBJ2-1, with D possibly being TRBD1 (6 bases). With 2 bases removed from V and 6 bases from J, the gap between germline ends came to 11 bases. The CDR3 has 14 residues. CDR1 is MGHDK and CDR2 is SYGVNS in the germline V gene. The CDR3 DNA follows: TGTGCCAGCAGTGAAATCGGACAGTTCAATGAGCAGTTCTTC. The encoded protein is CASSEIGQFNEQFF.

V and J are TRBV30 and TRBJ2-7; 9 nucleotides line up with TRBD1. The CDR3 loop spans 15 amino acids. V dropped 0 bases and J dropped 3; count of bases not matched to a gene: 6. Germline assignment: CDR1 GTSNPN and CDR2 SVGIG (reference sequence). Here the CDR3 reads CAWSVRDREVYEQYF. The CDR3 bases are TGTGCCTGGAGTGTCCGGGACAGGGAAGTCTACGAGCAGTACTTC.

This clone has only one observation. The CDR3 coding sequence is TGTGCCAGCAGCTCCAGACTAGCGGCACAAGAGACCCAGTACTTC. This sequence encodes CASSSRLAAQETQYF. V gene TRBV5-4 combines with J gene TRBJ2-5; 9 bases align to TRBD2. The CDR3 has 15 amino acids. The germline gives CDR1 SGHNT, CDR2 YYREEE (reference sequence). The V and J ends lost 3 bases and 2 bases, in that order; junction bases with no gene match: 5.

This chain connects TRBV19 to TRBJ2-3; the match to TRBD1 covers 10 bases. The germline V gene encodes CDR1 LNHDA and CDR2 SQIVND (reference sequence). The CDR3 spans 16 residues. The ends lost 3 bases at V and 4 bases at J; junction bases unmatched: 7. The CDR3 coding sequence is TGTGCCAGTAGTATTGGACAGGGGGAATTTGCAGATACGCAGTATTTT. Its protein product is CASSIGQGEFADTQYF.

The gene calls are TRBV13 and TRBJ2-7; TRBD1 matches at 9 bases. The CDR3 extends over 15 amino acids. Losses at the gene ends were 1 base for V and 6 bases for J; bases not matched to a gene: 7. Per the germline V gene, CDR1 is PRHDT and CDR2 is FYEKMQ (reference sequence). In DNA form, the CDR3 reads TGTGCCAGCAGCTTAGTTAACAGGGGGCTAGTCGAGCAGTACTTC. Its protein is CASSLVNRGLVEQYF.

CDR3 coding DNA: TGTGCCAGCAGCCCTACTCCGAACACCGGGGAGCTGTTTTTT. This sequence encodes CASSPTPNTGELFF. This chain joins TRBV5-6 and TRBJ2-2, with D unclear. Germline values: CDR1 SGHDT, CDR2 YYEEEE. V shed 4 bases and J shed 0 bases, with 7 bases lying between them. This CDR3 region has 14 residues.

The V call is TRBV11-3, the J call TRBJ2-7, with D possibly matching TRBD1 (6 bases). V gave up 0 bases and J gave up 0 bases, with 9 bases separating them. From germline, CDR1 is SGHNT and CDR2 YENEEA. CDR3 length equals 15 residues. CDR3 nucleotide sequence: TGTGCCAGCAGCTTAGATCCAGGGGCCTCCTACGAGCAGTACTTC. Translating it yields CASSLDPGASYEQYF.

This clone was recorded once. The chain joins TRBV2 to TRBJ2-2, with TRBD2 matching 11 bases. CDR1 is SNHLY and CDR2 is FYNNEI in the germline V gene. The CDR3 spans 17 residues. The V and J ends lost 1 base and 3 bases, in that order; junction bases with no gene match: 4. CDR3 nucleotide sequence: TGTGCCAGCAGTGAAGATAGCGGGAGGGACGACACCGGGGAGCTGTTTTTT. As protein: CASSEDSGRDDTGELFF.

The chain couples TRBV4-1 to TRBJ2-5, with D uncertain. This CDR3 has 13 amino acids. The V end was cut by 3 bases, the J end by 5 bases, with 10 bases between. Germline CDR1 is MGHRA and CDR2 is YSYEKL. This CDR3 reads CASSHTLWETQYF. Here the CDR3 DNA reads TGCGCCAGCAGCCATACATTGTGGGAGACCCAGTACTTC.

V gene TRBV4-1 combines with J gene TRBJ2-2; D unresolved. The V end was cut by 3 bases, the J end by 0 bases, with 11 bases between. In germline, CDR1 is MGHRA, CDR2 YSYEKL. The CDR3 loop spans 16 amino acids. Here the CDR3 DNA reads TGCGCCAGCAGCCAGCTACCACGCGCGAACACCGGGGAGCTGTTTTTT. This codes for CASSQLPRANTGELFF.

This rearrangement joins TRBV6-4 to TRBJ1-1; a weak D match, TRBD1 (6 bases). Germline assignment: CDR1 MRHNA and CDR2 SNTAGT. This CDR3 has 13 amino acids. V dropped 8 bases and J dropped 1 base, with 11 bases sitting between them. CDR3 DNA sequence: TGTGCCAGCGCCCCGACAGGGAACACTGAAGCTTTCTTT. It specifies CASAPTGNTEAFF.

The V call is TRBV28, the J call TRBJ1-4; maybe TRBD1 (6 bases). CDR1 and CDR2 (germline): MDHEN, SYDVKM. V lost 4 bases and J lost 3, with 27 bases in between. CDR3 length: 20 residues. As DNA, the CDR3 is TGTGCCAGCAGTTCCCTGGACGGACAGACCTCGGAGGTCCCTAATGAAAAACTGTTTTTT. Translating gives CASSSLDGQTSEVPNEKLFF.

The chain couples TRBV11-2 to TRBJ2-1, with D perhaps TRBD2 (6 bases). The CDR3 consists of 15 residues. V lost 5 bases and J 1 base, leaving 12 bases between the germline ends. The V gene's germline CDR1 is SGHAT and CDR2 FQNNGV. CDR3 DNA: TGTGCCAGCAGCCCCCCCGGGGGTTCCTACAATGAGCAGTTCTTC. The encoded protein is CASSPPGGSYNEQFF. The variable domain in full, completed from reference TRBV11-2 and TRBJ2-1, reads EAGVAQSPRYKIIEKRQSVAFWCNPISGHATLYWYQQILGQGPKLLIQFQNNGVVDDSQLPKDRFSAERLKGVDSTLKIQPAKLEDSAVYLCASSPPGGSYNEQFFGPGTRLTVL.

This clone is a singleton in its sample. The CDR3 region is CASSLGPAGGPFTDTQYF. The CDR3 bases are TGTGCCAGCAGCTTAGGTCCAGCGGGAGGGCCTTTCACAGATACGCAGTATTTT. The V call is TRBV7-2, the J call TRBJ2-3, with 10 bases matching TRBD2. There are 18 residues in the CDR3. V trimming: 1 base; J trimming: 2 bases; junction bases outside the gene matches: 9. Germline V CDR1 and CDR2: SGHTA, FQGNSA.

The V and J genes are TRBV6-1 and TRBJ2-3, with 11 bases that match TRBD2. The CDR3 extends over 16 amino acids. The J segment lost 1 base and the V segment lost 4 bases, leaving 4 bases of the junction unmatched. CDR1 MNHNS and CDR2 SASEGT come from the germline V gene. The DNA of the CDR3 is TGTGCCAGCAGTGCGACGACTAGCGGGGGCACAGATACGCAGTATTTT. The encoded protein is CASSATTSGGTDTQYF.

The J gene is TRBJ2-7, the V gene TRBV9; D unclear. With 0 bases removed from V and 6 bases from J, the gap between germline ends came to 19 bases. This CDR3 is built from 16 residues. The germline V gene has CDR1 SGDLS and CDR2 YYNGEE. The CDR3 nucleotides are TGTGCCAGCAGCGTAGCTTCCGGTTTTATTAATAGCGAGCAGTACTTC. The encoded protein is CASSVASGFINSEQYF.

Here the CDR3 reads CASATLRRRKGVQETQYF. The CDR3 DNA reads TGTGCCAGCGCGACCCTCCGCCGGAGAAAGGGGGTCCAAGAGACCCAGTACTTC. This chain joins TRBV6-8 and TRBJ2-5; maybe TRBD1 (6 bases). V lost 8 bases, J lost 1 base, and 26 bases lay in between. Germline V lookup: CDR1 MNHGY, CDR2 SAAAGT. The CDR3 is made up of 18 amino acids.